This T cell receptor beta chain was recovered during a study of Graves' ophthalmopathy and Graves' hyperthyroidism. General observations from the study: A majority of expanded thyroid clonotypes exceeding 0.001 frequency were likewise present in blood.

TCR beta CDR3 amplification used RNA transcripts. A first-round RT-PCR used HTBI primers, followed by a second-round multiplex PCR. TCRdb processed the multiplex PCR reads anew with MiXCR; each CDR3 protein has one entry. This sample has around 470,000 distinct CDR3 sequences, with around 15% found just once. This clonotype was counted many times. Its antigen is not known. This CDR3 region has 15 residues. The V and J ends lost 3 bases and 4 bases respectively, with 15 bases between them. Germline CDR1 reads KGHSH; CDR2 reads LQKENI. Other autoimmune diseases, uncontrolled infections, pregnancy or lactation excluded patients from enrollment. Clinicians diagnosed using symptoms, serum thyroxine, TRAb, thyroid ultrasound and orbital computed tomography. Isolation of PBMCs was performed using over 9.5 ml of fresh peripheral blood.

Sequencing was carried out using blood. The receptor was derived from a woman aged 25 to 39 with Graves' ophthalmopathy. The rearrangement joins TRBV18 to TRBJ1-2; a possible D gene is TRBD1 (6 bases). CDR3 in DNA: TGTGCCAGCTCACCTAGGGAAAGGGGGACCTATGGCTACACCTTC. Translation gives CASSPRERGTYGYTF.